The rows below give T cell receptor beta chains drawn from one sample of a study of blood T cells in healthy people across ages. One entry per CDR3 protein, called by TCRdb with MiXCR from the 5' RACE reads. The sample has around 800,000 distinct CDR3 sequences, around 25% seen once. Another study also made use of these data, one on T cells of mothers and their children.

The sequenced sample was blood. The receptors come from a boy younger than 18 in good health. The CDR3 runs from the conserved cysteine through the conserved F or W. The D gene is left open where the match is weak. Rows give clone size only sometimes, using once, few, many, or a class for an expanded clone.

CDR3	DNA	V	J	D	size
CASSAWDRTSYEQYF	TGTGCCAGCAGTGCATGGGACAGGACCTCCTACGAGCAGTACTTC	TRBV6-1	TRBJ2-7	TRBD1	NA
CASSNRARIQANTGELFF	TGTGCCAGCAGCAACAGAGCGCGGATTCAGGCGAACACCGGGGAGCTGTTTTTT	TRBV21-1	TRBJ2-2	NA	NA
CSVEDSADYEQYF	TGCAGCGTTGAAGATTCCGCGGACTACGAGCAGTACTTC	TRBV29-1	TRBJ2-7	NA	NA
CASSPGVETQYF	TGTGCCAGCAGTCCTGGGGTAGAGACCCAGTACTTC	TRBV12-3/TRBV12-4	TRBJ2-5	NA	many
CASRTGVDTQYF	TGCGCCAGCAGGACGGGAGTAGATACGCAGTATTTT	TRBV5-1	TRBJ2-3	NA	NA
CASSQVPQDTDTQYF	TGCGCCAGCAGCCAAGTTCCCCAGGACACAGATACGCAGTATTTT	TRBV4-1	TRBJ2-3	NA	NA
CASRPTGNPYEQYF	TGTGCCAGCAGGCCGACAGGAAACCCCTACGAGCAGTACTTC	TRBV27	TRBJ2-7	NA	NA
CASSQVSGGNYEQYF	TGCGCCAGCAGCCAAGTCAGCGGGGGGAACTACGAGCAGTACTTC	TRBV4-1	TRBJ2-7	TRBD2	NA
CASSYSRTSGTRNEQFF	TGTGCCAGCAGTTACTCGAGAACTTCAGGGACTCGCAATGAGCAGTTCTTC	TRBV6-2/TRBV6-3	TRBJ2-1	NA	NA
CASSVDTYEQYF	TGTGCCAGCAGTGTGGACACTTACGAGCAGTACTTC	TRBV25-1	TRBJ2-7	NA	once
CASSQDGSSWGYEQYF	TGTGCCAGCAGCCAAGATGGGAGCAGCTGGGGTTACGAGCAGTACTTC	TRBV3-1	TRBJ2-7	NA	few
CASSLRDSSPGYTF	TGTGCCAGCAGTTTACGAGACAGTAGTCCCGGCTACACCTTC	TRBV12-3/TRBV12-4	TRBJ1-2	NA	few
CASSLGASGSYNEQFF	TGTGCCAGCAGCTTAGGAGCTAGCGGCTCCTACAATGAGCAGTTCTTC	TRBV11-3	TRBJ2-1	TRBD2	few
CSAMPYNEQFF	TGCAGTGCTATGCCCTACAATGAGCAGTTCTTC	TRBV20-1	TRBJ2-1	NA	NA
CASSESNIQETQYF	TGCGCCAGCAGTGAGTCGAACATCCAAGAGACCCAGTACTTC	TRBV10-2	TRBJ2-5	NA	NA
CSVEGGLWTGSSYEQYF	TGCAGCGTTGAAGGGGGGCTTTGGACGGGGAGCTCCTACGAGCAGTACTTC	TRBV29-1	TRBJ2-7	NA	NA
CASSHGQGASDNEKLFF	TGTGCCAGCAGTCACGGACAGGGGGCGTCAGATAATGAAAAACTGTTTTTT	TRBV28	TRBJ1-4	TRBD1	few
CASSTGTSAHNEQFF	TGTGCCAGCAGTACAGGGACTAGCGCGCACAATGAGCAGTTCTTC	TRBV6-6	TRBJ2-1	TRBD2	few
CASSHGREKLFF	TGTGCCAGCAGCCATGGAAGAGAAAAACTGTTTTTT	TRBV3-1	TRBJ1-4	NA	few
CASSFRLPGLAETQYF	TGTGCCAGCAGCTTCCGACTCCCGGGACTAGCGGAGACCCAGTACTTC	TRBV3-1	TRBJ2-5	TRBD2	few
CASSLTQQNTEAFF	TGTGCCAGCAGCTTAACACAGCAGAACACTGAAGCTTTCTTT	TRBV7-3	TRBJ1-1	NA	NA
CATAMDGTHQETQYF	TGTGCCACCGCTATGGACGGAACACACCAAGAGACCCAGTACTTC	TRBV15	TRBJ2-5	NA	few
CASSSWTSSYEQYF	TGTGCCAGCAGCTCATGGACCAGCTCCTACGAGCAGTACTTC	TRBV6-6	TRBJ2-7	NA	few
CAITERGGREETQYF	TGTGCCATCACCGAGCGGGGGGGCCGCGAAGAGACCCAGTACTTC	TRBV10-3	TRBJ2-5	TRBD2	NA
CASSYGWVSGEQYF	TGTGCCAGCAGTTACGGCTGGGTTTCGGGAGAGCAGTACTTC	TRBV6-6	TRBJ2-5	NA	NA
CASSSGGTVNTEAFF	TGTGCCAGCAGCTCTGGGGGGACAGTGAACACTGAAGCTTTCTTT	TRBV13	TRBJ1-1	TRBD1	NA
CSVLTGDEQFF	TGCAGCGTTCTAACGGGCGATGAGCAGTTCTTC	TRBV29-1	TRBJ2-1	NA	few